This TCR beta chain stems from a study of T cell changes during pregnancy in multiple sclerosis (dated by TCRdb to the late 2010s). A note on the overall study: Changes in the T cell repertoire over the course of pregnancy were examined in this study in women with multiple sclerosis.

About this clone itself: Its antigen is unknown. No per-base quality is available; no much larger clone lies one base away.

Library generation was performed with the immunoSEQ multiplex PCR assay. Drawn from immuneACCESS, this table holds only the in-frame rearrangements with V and J called that TCRdb kept. Clones are partly lost; checked studies trace under half to an unresolved V gene and leave the rest unexplained. The sample table lists more than 65,000 clones, under 95% of them with a count of one. The ten largest clones represent 0.4% to 0.45% of the sample. Counted from cysteine to phenylalanine, this CDR3 has 14 amino acids. CDR3 DNA is the only sequence kept; it has 42 bases, read in frame from the first base. CDR1 and CDR2, looked up from the germline V gene (reference sequence), are LNHDA and SQIVND. The junction shows trimming of 1 base on V and 1 base on J, plus 7 bases between the germline ends.

This sequence originates from a female donor with multiple sclerosis, enrolled in a pregnancy study. The specimen comprised CD4+ T cells from peripheral blood mononuclear cells, sampled before pregnancy. This receptor chain uses TRBV19 and TRBJ2-5, with TRBD1 as a weak D call on 5 bases. Here is the DNA: TGTGCCAGTAGTATAGCTCAGGGCCAAGAGACCCAGTACTTC. Translated, it gives CASSIAQGQETQYF.